This T cell receptor (beta chain) was captured by sequencing in a study of T cells after yellow fever vaccination. Trimming stripped 2 bases from V and 5 bases from J, with 15 bases between. This CDR3 has 14 residues. Per germline, CDR1 DFQATT and CDR2 SNEGSKA (reference sequence). TCRdb recomputed calls from the 5' RACE reads with MiXCR, one row per CDR3 protein. The sample yields hundreds of thousands of distinct CDR3 sequences, roughly an eighth seen once. This clonotype was seen at least ten times. The receptor comes from a young man who received the YFV17D yellow fever vaccine. The material sequenced was CD4+ T cells sorted from PBMCs, taken 15 days after the yellow fever booster vaccination. The chain joins TRBV20-1 to TRBJ2-5; possibly TRBD2 for D (7 bases). This chain's CDR3 is CSARSIQGGETQYF. CDR3 DNA sequence: TGCAGTGCTAGATCAATACAGGGAGGGGAGACCCAGTACTTC.